Described below is a single TCR beta chain sequence and its context. The data derive from a study of siplizumab effects on memory and regulatory T cells. The table came from immunoSEQ multiplex PCR; TCRdb's copy has only in-frame clones and leaves some out. The sample includes approximately 68,000 clones, roughly nine tenths of them seen just once. This clonotype originated in a human donor in good health. The source material was CD8+ T cells sorted from blood.

CDR3 DNA sequence: TGTGCCAGTAGTATAGATCCGACAAGGCGGTCCTACAATGAGCAGTTCTTC. Residues: CASSIDPTRRSYNEQFF. The genes are TRBV19 and TRBJ2-1; D ambiguous. CDR1 LNHDA and CDR2 SQIVND come from the germline V gene (reference sequence). V lost 0 bases and J lost 1, with 13 bases in between. CDR3 size: 17 residues.